Given below is one T cell receptor (beta chain) in context. No antigen is known for it. The assay was immunoSEQ multiplex PCR, and TCRdb's table has in-frame clones only and misses some. The table has around 61,000 clones, less than 80% seen once. This sample is part of a study of a mutant IDH1 vaccine in newly diagnosed glioma. Study details: Once 4-6 weeks had passed after radiotherapy alone, vaccination started, or it started with temozolomide cycles. Before enrollment, patients got radiotherapy alone, temozolomide alone, or mostly the combination.

Time point: week 47, end of study. Vaccination comprised doses that each held 300 ug of mutant IDH1 20-mer peptide, plus topical imiquimod. Germline V gene lookup returns CDR1 SGHRS and CDR2 YFSETQ. Trimming cost V 0 bases and J 2 bases, with 15 bases left between them. The CDR3 runs 16 residues. This rearrangement joins TRBV5-1 to TRBJ2-7; a weak D match, TRBD1 (6 bases). This receptor was identified in a man between 50 and 59 years old with glioma. The sequencing used PBMCs, collected from a glioma patient whose treatment included an IDH1 peptide vaccine. CDR3 DNA: TGCGCCAGCAGCTTGGAAGGGGGTCGACGGACCTACGAGCAGTACTTC. Its protein product is CASSLEGGRRTYEQYF.